This T cell receptor (beta chain) was documented in a study of PD-L1 blockade in urothelial cancer. V was pared by 7 bases and J by 2 bases, with 15 bases between. The CDR3 covers 13 residues. The germline CDR1 and CDR2 sequences are SQVTM and ANQGSEA. TCRdb's copy holds only in-frame clones and misses some; the assay was immunoSEQ multiplex PCR. The top ten hold about 2.2% of the sample, which has 90,000 to 120,000 clones, about 85% seen once. This sample comprised PBMCs, obtained around atezolizumab (anti-PD-L1) treatment. V gene TRBV29-1 combines with J gene TRBJ2-7; the D is unclear. The origin of this receptor is a man aged 45-60 years with urothelial cancer. This CDR3 reads CSAIPRGAYEQYF. The CDR3 bases are TGCAGCGCGATTCCTAGAGGAGCCTACGAGCAGTACTTC.